The sample holds a few counts of the clone carrying this T cell receptor (beta chain). The sample originates from a study of T-cell reconstitution after alpha-beta-depleted transplantation in children. The CDR3 totals 16 residues. Germline lookup yields CDR1 SGHRS and CDR2 YFSETQ. Trimming took 0 bases from V and 0 from J, leaving 7 bases between them. For TCRbeta, the library was prepared with unique molecular identifiers. A single record per CDR3 protein comes from TCRdb applying MiXCR to the PCR reads. The table has approximately 590,000 distinct CDR3 sequences, about 10% seen once. Sequencing was performed on PBMCs from the stem cell graft donor, taken from the stem cell graft. The receptor's source is a human donor who donated a stem cell graft to a child with acute myeloid leukemia. The V gene is TRBV5-1, the J gene TRBJ2-6; D call uncertain. The CDR3 DNA reads as TGCGCCAGCAGCTTGGTAGACAACTCTGGGGCCAACGTCCTGACTTTC. Residues: CASSLVDNSGANVLTF. Based on the CDR3 plus reference TRBV5-1 and TRBJ2-6, the full variable domain is KAGVTQTPRYLIKTRGQQVTLSCSPISGHRSVSWYQQTPGQGLQFLFEYFSETQRNKGNFPGRFSGRQFSNSRSEMNVSTLELGDSALYLCASSLVDNSGANVLTFGAGSRLTVL.